One T cell receptor (beta chain) is described in this entry. It has no known antigen specificity. The sample holds no much larger clone one base away, and base qualities are not on file. The sample is drawn from a study of CD8 T cells in Susac syndrome (dated by TCRdb to between 2019 and 2020). About the study as a whole: The study used repertoire sequencing to test whether antigen drove CD8+ T cell activation and differentiation in Susac syndrome. Clonality of the CD8+ T cell repertoire was compared between over 10 healthy donors, about 14 Susac syndrome patients and 15 or so multiple sclerosis patients. Broad study findings and their caveats: The number of individuals in the TCR sequencing and HLA analysis was acknowledged as relatively small.

CDR1 MNHEY and CDR2 SVGEGT were looked up in the germline V gene. At the junction V is shortened by 6 bases and J by 4 bases; bases outside the gene matches: 7. The CDR3 goes from the cysteine to the phenylalanine over 14 residues. The sequence is cut down to CDR3 DNA, 42 bases in frame from base 1. Peripheral blood CD8+ and CD4+ T cells from healthy donors, Susac syndrome patients and multiple sclerosis patients were profiled by high-throughput TCR beta sequencing. Treatment-naive patients with stable or active relapsing-remitting disease fulfilling revised McDonald criteria were used as multiple sclerosis controls. CD8+ TEMRA cells were enriched by FACS, while bulk CD8+ and CD4+ T cells were purified by magnetic negative isolation. Blood was collected in EDTA tubes and processed within 24 hours, with PBMCs isolated through density gradient centrifugation. PBMCs intended for TCR sequencing were cryopreserved in liquid nitrogen and thawed later in a water bath at 37 degrees C. The sorted or isolated CD4+, CD8+ and CD8+ TEMRA cells reached a purity of at least 90%.

RNA was extracted with the RNeasy kit and 0.5 to 1 ug was reverse transcribed using random hexamers. The immunoSEQ multiplex PCR assay, covering 54 Vbeta and 13 Jbeta segments, was used to amplify TCR beta CDR3 regions. PCR amplification bias was corrected by using a synthetic template baseline for primer optimization and computational correction. The authors' analysis ran thus. Reads were annotated to V, D and J genes per IMGT and analyzed with immunoSEQ Analyzer, keeping only productive sequences. To calculate clonality, Shannon entropy was normalized by log2 of the number of productive unique sequences and then subtracted from one. Public and private clones were assessed among the 100 most prevalent clones of each patient and control. Clones were defined as Susac-specific if absent from the healthy and MS cohorts, from 1052 published viral clones and from other ImmuneACCESS disease sequences. TCRdb reran the public reads through fastp at Q25 and MiXCR, keeping productive beta chains. CDR3 protein duplicates are merged, each entry listing the most common genes and DNA. The V and J calls and clone size are TCRdb's, not the authors'. The sample yields approximately 300,000 distinct CDR3 sequences; approximately 85% were counted once. Clones ranked in the top ten supply 0.21% of the sample.

The sequence is built from TRBV6-2 or TRBV6-3 and TRBJ2-7, with TRBD2 matching 9 junction bases. Sequencing input: CD8+ T cells from PBMCs. The receptor was derived from a human donor with multiple sclerosis. The nucleotide sequence is TGTGCCAGCAGCGATGCGGGGGGGGGATACGAGCAGTACTTC. This encodes CASSDAGGGYEQYF.